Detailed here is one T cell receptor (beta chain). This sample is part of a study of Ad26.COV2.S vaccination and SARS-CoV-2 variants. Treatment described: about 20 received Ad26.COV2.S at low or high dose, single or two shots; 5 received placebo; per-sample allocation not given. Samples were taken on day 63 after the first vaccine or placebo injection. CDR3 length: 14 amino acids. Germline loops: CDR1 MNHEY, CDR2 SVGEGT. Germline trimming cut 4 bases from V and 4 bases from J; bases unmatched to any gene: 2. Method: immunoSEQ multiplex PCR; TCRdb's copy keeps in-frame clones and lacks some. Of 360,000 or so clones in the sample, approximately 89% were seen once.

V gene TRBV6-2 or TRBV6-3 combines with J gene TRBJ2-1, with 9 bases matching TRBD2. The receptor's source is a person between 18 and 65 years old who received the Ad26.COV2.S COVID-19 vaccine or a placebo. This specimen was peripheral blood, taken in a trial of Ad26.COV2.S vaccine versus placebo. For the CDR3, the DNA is TGTGCCAGCAGTTCCCTAGCGGGATACAATGAGCAGTTCTTC. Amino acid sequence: CASSSLAGYNEQFF.